These 3 T cell receptor beta chains were sequenced from one sample in a study of T cells expressing NK-cell markers. With the 5' RACE reads reprocessed, TCRdb shows one record per CDR3 protein and no DNA. Its table records 150,000 or so distinct CDR3 sequences. Sequences were obtained from blood T cells: a sorted CD56 or NKG2C T cell subset, CD4+ or CD8+ T cells, or bulk PBMC T cells (not recorded which). The source of these receptors is a woman between 18 and 70 years old in good health.

The CDR3 loop reads CASSKGTPSTDEQFF. The chain combines TRBV11-3 with TRBJ2-1; the TCRdb call, TRBD2, lacks DNA for checking. The CDR3 contains 15 residues. Germline lookup yields CDR1 SGHNT and CDR2 YENEEA.

V usage is TRBV7-9 and J usage is TRBJ1-1; without DNA, the TCRdb call of TRBD1 cannot be checked. The CDR3 covers 14 residues. CDR1 is SEHNR, CDR2 FQNEAQ, per germline (reference sequence). The CDR3: CASTPPREDTEAFF.

V is TRBV5-1 and J is TRBJ1-5; TCRdb lists TRBD1, though no DNA is available to test this call. This CDR3 comprises 15 residues. CDR1 and CDR2 from the germline V gene are SGHRS and YFSETQ. CDR3 in amino acids: CASSLGTGGRQPQHF.